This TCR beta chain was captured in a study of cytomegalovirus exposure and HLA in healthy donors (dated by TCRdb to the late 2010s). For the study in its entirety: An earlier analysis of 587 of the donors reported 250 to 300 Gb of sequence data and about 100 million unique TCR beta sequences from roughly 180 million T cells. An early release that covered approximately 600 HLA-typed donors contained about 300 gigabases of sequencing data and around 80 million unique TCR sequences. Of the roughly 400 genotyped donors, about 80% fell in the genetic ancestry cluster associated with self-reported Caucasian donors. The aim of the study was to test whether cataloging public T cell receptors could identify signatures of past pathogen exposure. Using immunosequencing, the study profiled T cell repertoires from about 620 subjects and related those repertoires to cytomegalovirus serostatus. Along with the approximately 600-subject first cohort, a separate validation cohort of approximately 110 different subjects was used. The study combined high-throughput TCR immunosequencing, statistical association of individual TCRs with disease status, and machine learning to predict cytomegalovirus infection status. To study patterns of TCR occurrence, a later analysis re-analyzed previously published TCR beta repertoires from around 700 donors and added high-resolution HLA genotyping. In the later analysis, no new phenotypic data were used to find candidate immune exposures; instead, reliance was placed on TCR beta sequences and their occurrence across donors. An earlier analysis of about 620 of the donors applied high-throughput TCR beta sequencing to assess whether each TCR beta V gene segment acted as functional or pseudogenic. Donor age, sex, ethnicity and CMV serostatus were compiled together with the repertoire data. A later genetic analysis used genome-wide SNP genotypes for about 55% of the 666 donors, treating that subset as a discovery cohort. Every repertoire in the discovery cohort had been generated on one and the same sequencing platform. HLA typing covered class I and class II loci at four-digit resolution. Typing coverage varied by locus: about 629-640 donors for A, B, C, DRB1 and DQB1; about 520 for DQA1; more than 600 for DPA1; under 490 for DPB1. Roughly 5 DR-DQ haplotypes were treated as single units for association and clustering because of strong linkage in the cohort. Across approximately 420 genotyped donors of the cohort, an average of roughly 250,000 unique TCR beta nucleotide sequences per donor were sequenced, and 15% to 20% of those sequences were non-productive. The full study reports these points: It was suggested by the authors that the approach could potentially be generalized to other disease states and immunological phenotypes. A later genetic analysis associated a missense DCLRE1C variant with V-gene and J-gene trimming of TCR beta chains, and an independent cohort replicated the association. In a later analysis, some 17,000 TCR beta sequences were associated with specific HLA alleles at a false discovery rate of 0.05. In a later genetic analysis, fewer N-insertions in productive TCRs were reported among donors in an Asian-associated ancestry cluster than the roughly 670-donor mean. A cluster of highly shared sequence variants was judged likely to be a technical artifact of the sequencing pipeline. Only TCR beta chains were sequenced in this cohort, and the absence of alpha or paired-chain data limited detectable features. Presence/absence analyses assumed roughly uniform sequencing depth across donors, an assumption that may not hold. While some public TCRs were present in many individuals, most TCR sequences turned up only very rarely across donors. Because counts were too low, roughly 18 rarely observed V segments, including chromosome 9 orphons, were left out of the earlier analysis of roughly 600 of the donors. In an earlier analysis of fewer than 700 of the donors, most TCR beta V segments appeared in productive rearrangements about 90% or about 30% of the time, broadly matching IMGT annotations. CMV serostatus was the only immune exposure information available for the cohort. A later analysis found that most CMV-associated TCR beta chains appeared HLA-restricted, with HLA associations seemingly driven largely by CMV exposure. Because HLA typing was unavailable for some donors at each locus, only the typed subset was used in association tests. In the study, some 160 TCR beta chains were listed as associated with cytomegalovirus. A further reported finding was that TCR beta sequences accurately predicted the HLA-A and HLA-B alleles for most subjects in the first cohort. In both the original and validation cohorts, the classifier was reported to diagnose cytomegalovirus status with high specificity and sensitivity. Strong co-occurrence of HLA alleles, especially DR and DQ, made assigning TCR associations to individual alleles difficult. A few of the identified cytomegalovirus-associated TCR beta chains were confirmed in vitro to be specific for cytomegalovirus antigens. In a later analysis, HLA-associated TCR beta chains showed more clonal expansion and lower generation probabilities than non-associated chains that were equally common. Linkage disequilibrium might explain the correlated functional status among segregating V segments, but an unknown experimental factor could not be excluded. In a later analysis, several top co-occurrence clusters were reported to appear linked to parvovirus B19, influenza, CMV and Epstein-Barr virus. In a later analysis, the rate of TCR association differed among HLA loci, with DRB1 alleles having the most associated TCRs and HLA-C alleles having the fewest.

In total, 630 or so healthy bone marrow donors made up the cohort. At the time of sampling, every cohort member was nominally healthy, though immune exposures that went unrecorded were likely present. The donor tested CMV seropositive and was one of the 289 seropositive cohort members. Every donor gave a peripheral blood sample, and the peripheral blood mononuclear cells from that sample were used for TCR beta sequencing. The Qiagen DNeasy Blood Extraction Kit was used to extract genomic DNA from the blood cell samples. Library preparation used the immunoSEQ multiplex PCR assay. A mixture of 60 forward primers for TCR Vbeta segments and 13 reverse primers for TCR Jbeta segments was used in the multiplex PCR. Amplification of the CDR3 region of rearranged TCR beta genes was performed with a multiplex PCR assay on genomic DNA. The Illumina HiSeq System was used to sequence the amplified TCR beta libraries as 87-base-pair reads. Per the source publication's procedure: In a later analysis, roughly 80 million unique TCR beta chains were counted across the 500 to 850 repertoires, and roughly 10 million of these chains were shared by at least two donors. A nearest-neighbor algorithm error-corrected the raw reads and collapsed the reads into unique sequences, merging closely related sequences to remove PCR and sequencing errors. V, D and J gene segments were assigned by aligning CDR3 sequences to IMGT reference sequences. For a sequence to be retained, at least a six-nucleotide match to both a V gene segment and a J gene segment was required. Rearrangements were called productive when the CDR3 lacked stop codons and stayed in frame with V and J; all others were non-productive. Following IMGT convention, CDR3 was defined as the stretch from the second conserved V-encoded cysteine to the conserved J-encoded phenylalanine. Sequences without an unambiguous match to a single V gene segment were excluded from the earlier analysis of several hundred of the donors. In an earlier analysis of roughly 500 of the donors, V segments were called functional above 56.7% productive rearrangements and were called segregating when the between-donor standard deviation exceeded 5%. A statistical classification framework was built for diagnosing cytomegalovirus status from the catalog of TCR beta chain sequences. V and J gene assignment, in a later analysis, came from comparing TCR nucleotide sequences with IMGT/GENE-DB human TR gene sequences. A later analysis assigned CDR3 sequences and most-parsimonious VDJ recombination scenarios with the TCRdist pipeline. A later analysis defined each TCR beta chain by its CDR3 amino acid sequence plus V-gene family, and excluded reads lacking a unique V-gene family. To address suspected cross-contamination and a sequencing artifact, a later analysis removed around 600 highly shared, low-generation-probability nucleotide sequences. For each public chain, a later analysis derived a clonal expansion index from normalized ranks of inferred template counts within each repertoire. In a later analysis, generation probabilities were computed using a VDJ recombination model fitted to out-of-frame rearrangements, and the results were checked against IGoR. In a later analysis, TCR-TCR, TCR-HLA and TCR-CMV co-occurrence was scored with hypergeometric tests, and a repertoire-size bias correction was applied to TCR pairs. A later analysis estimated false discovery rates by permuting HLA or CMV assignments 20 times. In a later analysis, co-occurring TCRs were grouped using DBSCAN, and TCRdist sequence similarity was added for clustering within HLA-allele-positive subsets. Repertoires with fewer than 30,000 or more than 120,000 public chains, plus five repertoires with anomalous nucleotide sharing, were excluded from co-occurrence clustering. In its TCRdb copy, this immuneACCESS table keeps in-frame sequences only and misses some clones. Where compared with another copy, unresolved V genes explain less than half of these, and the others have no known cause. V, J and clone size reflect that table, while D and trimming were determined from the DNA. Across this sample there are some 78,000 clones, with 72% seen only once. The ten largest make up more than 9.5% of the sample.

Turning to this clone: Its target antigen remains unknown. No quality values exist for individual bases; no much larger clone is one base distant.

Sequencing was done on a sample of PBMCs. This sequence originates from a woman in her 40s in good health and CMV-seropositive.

This receptor has the CDR3 CASRTGWTGELFF. The nucleotide sequence reads as follows: TGTGCCAGCCGCACAGGTTGGACCGGGGAGCTGTTTTTT. This chain is built from TRBV2 and TRBJ2-2; TRBD1 is possibly the D segment (5 matching bases). V is reduced by 8 bases and J by 5 bases, leaving a spacing of 12 bases between them. Counted from cysteine to phenylalanine, this CDR3 has 13 amino acids. Left in the record is the CDR3 DNA by itself, 39 bases read in frame from the first base. CDR1 and CDR2 (SNHLY, FYNNEI) derive from the germline V gene.